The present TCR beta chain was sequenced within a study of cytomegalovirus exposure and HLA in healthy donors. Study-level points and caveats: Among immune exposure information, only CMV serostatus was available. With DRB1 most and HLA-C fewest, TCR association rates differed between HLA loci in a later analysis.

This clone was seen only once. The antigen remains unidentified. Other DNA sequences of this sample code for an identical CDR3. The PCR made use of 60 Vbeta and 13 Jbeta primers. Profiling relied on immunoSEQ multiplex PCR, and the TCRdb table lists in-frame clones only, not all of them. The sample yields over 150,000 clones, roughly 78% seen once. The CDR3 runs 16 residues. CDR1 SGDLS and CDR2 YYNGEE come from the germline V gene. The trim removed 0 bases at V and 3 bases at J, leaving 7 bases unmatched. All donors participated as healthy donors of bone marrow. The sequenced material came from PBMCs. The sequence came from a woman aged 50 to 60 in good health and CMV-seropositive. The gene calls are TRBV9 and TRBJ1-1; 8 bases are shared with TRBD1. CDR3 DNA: TGTGCCAGCAGCGTAGGTTCAGGGGGCTATTACACTGAAGCTTTCTTT. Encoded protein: CASSVGSGGYYTEAFF.